A single sample is the source of the 10 T cell receptor beta chains below, sequenced in a study of cytotoxic CD8 clonotypes in ibrutinib-treated CLL. Assay: immunoSEQ multiplex PCR; the TCRdb copy retains only in-frame clones and omits some. In the table there are hundreds of thousands of clones, 75% to 80% of which are singletons. This specimen consisted of PBMCs, obtained after 12 months of ibrutinib treatment. These receptors came from a human donor with chronic lymphocytic leukemia.

The V and J genes are TRBV9 and TRBJ2-7, with TRBD2 as a possible D gene (6 bases). Germline-derived CDR1 and CDR2 are SGDLS and YYNGEE. This CDR3 has 12 amino acids. V was cut by 4 bases and J by 5 bases, with 10 bases left in between. CDR3 protein: CASSQGGDEQYF. The DNA of the CDR3 is TGTGCCAGCAGCCAAGGAGGGGACGAGCAGTACTTC.

The V call is TRBV13, the J call TRBJ2-7; TRBD2 is a possible D gene (5 bases). V lost 2 bases and J lost 4, with 6 bases in between. This CDR3 contains 12 residues. Per germline, CDR1 PRHDT and CDR2 FYEKMQ (reference sequence). CDR3 bases: TGTGCCAGCAGCTTATCGGGGTACGAGCAGTACTTC. This encodes CASSLSGYEQYF.

The V call is TRBV5-1, the J call TRBJ2-5, with TRBD1 matching 9 bases. Germline trimming cut 4 bases from V and 4 bases from J; bases unmatched to any gene: 5. The CDR3 runs 14 residues. The germline V gene encodes CDR1 SGHRS and CDR2 YFSETQ. Here the CDR3 reads CASSDQTGGETQYF. DNA for the CDR3: TGCGCCAGCAGCGATCAGACAGGGGGAGAGACCCAGTACTTC.

This chain uses TRBV11-2 with TRBJ2-5; the D is unclear. Germline CDR1 and CDR2: SGHAT and FQNNGV. The CDR3 spans 14 residues. Trimming left V 0 bases short and J 7 bases short, with 12 bases between. The CDR3 bases are TGTGCCAGCAGCTTAGACCCTGTTGGTGCGACCCAGTACTTC. Protein sequence: CASSLDPVGATQYF.

The rearrangement links TRBV5-1 to TRBJ1-4, with TRBD1 as a possible D gene (5 bases). The CDR3 has 13 amino acids. Germline lookup yields CDR1 SGHRS and CDR2 YFSETQ. V was cut by 6 bases and J by 1 base, with 7 bases left in between. In nucleotides, the CDR3 is TGCGCCAGCACGACAGAAACTAATGAAAAACTGTTTTTT. Amino acid sequence: CASTTETNEKLFF.

The J gene is TRBJ2-3, the V gene TRBV6-1; 9 positions agree with TRBD2. V lost 2 bases and J lost 5; bases outside the gene matches: 5. The germline V gene has CDR1 MNHNS and CDR2 SASEGT. This CDR3 spans 15 amino acids. The CDR3 DNA sequence: TGTGCCAGCAGTGAACTAGCGGGACAGATAGATACGCAGTATTTT. Translated: CASSELAGQIDTQYF.

The CDR3 DNA reads as TGTGCCAGCAGCCGGGGGACAGGGATCCGTCGGGGCTATGGCTACACCTTC. The encoded protein is CASSRGTGIRRGYGYTF. The chain carries TRBV14 and TRBJ1-2, with 9 bases lining up with TRBD1. The germline V gene encodes CDR1 SGHDN and CDR2 FVKESK. This CDR3 is built from 17 residues. J was trimmed by 4 bases and V by 4 bases; bases with no gene match: 13. Complete variable domain (other parts from reference TRBV14 and TRBJ1-2): EAGVTQFPSHSVIEKGQTVTLRCDPISGHDNLYWYRRVMGKEIKFLLHFVKESKQDESGMPNNRFLAERTGGTYSTLKVQPAELEDSGVYFCASSRGTGIRRGYGYTFGSGTRLTVV.

CDR3 DNA: TGTGCCAGCAGTTGGGACCCTAGGGGCGGATACACTGAAGCTTTCTTT. Translated: CASSWDPRGGYTEAFF. This chain joins TRBV27 and TRBJ1-1; D perhaps matches TRBD1 (5 bases). The CDR3 contains 16 residues. Germline loops: CDR1 MNHEY, CDR2 SMNVEV (reference sequence). The germline V and J ends were trimmed by 4 bases and 3 bases, with 18 bases remaining between them.

V is TRBV27 and J is TRBJ1-5; TRBD1 is a possible D gene (5 bases). The CDR3 has 17 residues. Germline CDR1 MNHEY, CDR2 SMNVEV (reference sequence). Trimming cost V 4 bases and J 4 bases, with 20 bases left between them. CDR3 in DNA: TGTGCCAGCAGTTCCCTAACTGTTGGGGGTGGTAATCAGCCCCAGCATTTT. It codes for CASSSLTVGGGNQPQHF.

This rearrangement joins TRBV18 to TRBJ2-7, with 15 bases that match TRBD2. CDR1 is KGHSH and CDR2 is LQKENI in the germline V gene. The CDR3 loop spans 21 amino acids. J lost 0 bases, V lost 3 bases, and 15 bases had no gene match. For the CDR3, the DNA is TGTGCCAGCTCACCGGGACCATCGGGACTAGCGGGAGGACCTCCCTCCTACGAGCAGTACTTC. Protein product: CASSPGPSGLAGGPPSYEQYF.